Each of the 24 T cell receptor beta chains below was sequenced from the same sample in a study of naive and memory T cell subsets. Study outcomes and limitations: Especially in CD8 cells, naive repertoires contained a few larger clonotypes, possibly CD45RA-re-expressing memory cells.

An equimolar mix of two oligonucleotides served as the beta constant-region primer for TRBC1 and TRBC2. Ligated cDNA was amplified by four rounds of PCR with nested alpha and beta constant-region primers and SP2. In TCRdb, the UMI-ligation and nested PCR reads were re-called with MiXCR into one record per CDR3 protein. Seen here are over 130,000 distinct CDR3 sequences, 15% to 20% observed once, and the top ten hold roughly 0.68%. The antigens these receptors bind are not known. The sequenced sample consisted of naive CD8+ T cells from blood. The receptors stem from a human donor in good health.

The chain employs TRBV6-5 and TRBJ2-7; unclear D gene. CDR3 length: 13 amino acids. V lost 4 bases and J 5 bases, leaving 12 bases between the germline ends. Per germline, CDR1 MNHEY and CDR2 SVGAGI. The CDR3 sequence is CASSSNQVNEQYF. The CDR3 region has the DNA TGTGCCAGCAGTTCCAACCAAGTAAACGAGCAGTACTTC.

In this sample, this clonotype turned up a few times. The chain has TRBV6-5 and TRBJ2-2, with no clear D. The CDR3 loop spans 14 amino acids. The germline V gene has CDR1 MNHEY and CDR2 SVGAGI. V was pared by 0 bases and J by 5 bases, with 7 bases between. CDR3 sequence (DNA): TGTGCCAGCAGTTACTCAGTCCCGACCGGGGAGCTGTTTTTT. Amino acids: CASSYSVPTGELFF.

The chain uses TRBV28 and TRBJ2-7; D tentatively reads TRBD1 or TRBD2 (6 bases each). Trimming took off 8 bases at V and 4 bases at J, with 15 bases between the two ends. This CDR3 comprises 13 residues. Germline V gives CDR1 MDHEN, CDR2 SYDVKM. CDR3 region: CASATRGIYEQYF. CDR3 nucleotides: TGTGCCAGCGCGACTAGGGGGATTTACGAGCAGTACTTC.

V gene TRBV29-1 combines with J gene TRBJ2-7; 8 bases match TRBD1. The germline V gene has CDR1 SQVTM and CDR2 ANQGSEA. The CDR3 length is 13 residues. J lost 6 bases, V lost 2 bases, and 6 bases had no gene match. The CDR3 DNA is TGCAGCGTTGAACCAGGGGGCTTAGGCGAGCAGTACTTC. It encodes CSVEPGGLGEQYF.

The table lists this clonotype with a few counts. The rearrangement joins TRBV5-1 to TRBJ2-3, with 13 nucleotides matching TRBD2. Trimming took 4 bases from V and 0 from J; bases not matched to a gene: 11. The length of the CDR3 is 19 residues. Germline V gene sequence: CDR1 SGHRS, CDR2 YFSETQ. CDR3 DNA: TGCGCCAGCAGCCTAACGTGGACTAGCGGGAGCCCTAGCACAGATACGCAGTATTTT. Amino acid sequence: CASSLTWTSGSPSTDTQYF.

This clonotype has just a few counts. The gene calls are TRBV6-1 and TRBJ2-4; D not resolved. Trimming shortened V by 7 bases and J by 9 bases, and 10 bases separated the two germline ends. The length of the CDR3 is 11 residues. CDR1 is MNHNS, CDR2 SASEGT, per germline. In DNA, the CDR3 is TGTGCCAGCACTAGTGACGGCATTCAGTACTTC. Protein: CASTSDGIQYF.

This clonotype turned up a few times. The rearrangement joins TRBV7-8 to TRBJ1-4, with 8 nucleotides matching TRBD1. The V and J ends lost 4 bases and 5 bases, in that order; junction bases with no gene match: 6. Germline CDR1 reads SGHVS; CDR2 reads FQNEAQ. The length of the CDR3 is 15 residues. CDR3 protein: CASSSETGVNEKLFF. CDR3 DNA: TGTGCCAGCAGCTCCGAGACAGGGGTGAATGAAAAACTGTTTTTT.

This clonotype has ten or more counts. The CDR3 bases are TGTGCCAGCAGTGTAGAAAACTACAACACTGAAGCTTTCTTT. Protein: CASSVENYNTEAFF. The V gene is TRBV28, the J gene TRBJ1-1; D not certain. Germline assignment: CDR1 MDHEN and CDR2 SYDVKM. The CDR3 has 14 residues. Trimming took 5 bases from V and 2 from J, leaving 12 bases between them.

The V call is TRBV29-1, the J call TRBJ2-3; TRBD2 matches at 8 bases. V trimming: 4 bases; J trimming: 3 bases; junction bases outside the gene matches: 6. The CDR3 is 14 amino acids. Germline V gene lookup returns CDR1 SQVTM and CDR2 ANQGSEA. In DNA form, the CDR3 reads TGCAGCGTTGTCGTAGCGGGACCTACAGATACGCAGTATTTT. Protein: CSVVVAGPTDTQYF.

This clonotype was counted a few times. The gene calls are TRBV28 and TRBJ2-2, with D uncertain. V was clipped by 2 bases and J by 2 bases, with 6 bases between them. This CDR3 has 14 amino acids. Germline values: CDR1 MDHEN, CDR2 SYDVKM. CDR3 in DNA: TGTGCCAGCAGTTTACTGATAAACACCGGGGAGCTGTTTTTT. Translating it yields CASSLLINTGELFF.

The chain uses TRBV7-2 and TRBJ2-1; TRBD1 aligns across 9 bases. The germline CDR1 and CDR2 sequences are SGHTA and FQGNSA. The J segment lost 9 bases and the V segment lost 2 bases, leaving 8 bases of the junction unmatched. The CDR3 sequence is 15 residues long. CDR3 amino acids: CASSLFLGTGSEQFF. CDR3 DNA sequence: TGTGCCAGCAGCTTATTTTTAGGGACAGGGTCTGAGCAGTTCTTC.

This clonotype was counted only a few times. This rearrangement joins TRBV28 to TRBJ1-5; 7 nucleotides agree with TRBD1. This CDR3 spans 15 amino acids. The germline CDR1 and CDR2 sequences are MDHEN and SYDVKM. The V segment lost 7 bases and the J segment 3 bases; nucleotides outside the gene matches: 9. The CDR3 bases are TGTGCCAGCATCTCGACAGGGACTTACAATCAGCCCCAGCATTTT. This translates into CASISTGTYNQPQHF.

This clonotype was picked up a small number of times. The CDR3 bases are TGCAGCGTTGACGGGGACAGACCCTACGAGCAGTACTTC. It translates to CSVDGDRPYEQYF. J is TRBJ2-7 and V is TRBV29-1; 7 bases fit TRBD1. The CDR3 is 13 amino acids. Germline loops: CDR1 SQVTM, CDR2 ANQGSEA. Unmatched junction bases numbered 4, after V lost 3 bases and J lost 2 bases.

This chain joins TRBV7-2 and TRBJ2-1; D is uncertain. The CDR3 is 12 amino acids. Trimming left V 7 bases short and J 8 bases short, with 12 bases between. From germline, CDR1 is SGHTA and CDR2 FQGNSA. CDR3 bases: TGTGCCAGCACTTCCCAGGCGCATGAGCAGTTCTTC. Amino acids: CASTSQAHEQFF.

This clonotype has a handful of counts. V gene TRBV11-2 combines with J gene TRBJ1-5; D unclear. The germline V gene has CDR1 SGHAT and CDR2 FQNNGV. The CDR3 is 14 residues long. V gave up 1 base and J gave up 5 bases, with 9 bases separating them. The CDR3 DNA is TGTGCCAGCAGCTTAGGTGAGGGATATCAGCCCCAGCATTTT. Its protein is CASSLGEGYQPQHF.

The rearrangement links TRBV5-1 to TRBJ1-1; D is unresolved. This CDR3 region has 12 residues. Germline lookup yields CDR1 SGHRS and CDR2 YFSETQ. V lost 0 bases to trimming and J lost 6 bases, with 6 bases between them. CDR3 loop: CASSLGESEAFF. The CDR3 DNA reads as TGCGCCAGCAGCTTGGGCGAATCTGAAGCTTTCTTT.

This clonotype was detected ten times or more. This chain uses TRBV6-5 with TRBJ1-1, with D perhaps TRBD1 (6 bases). Germline CDR1 is MNHEY and CDR2 is SVGAGI. This CDR3 region has 15 residues. V was cut by 2 bases and J by 2 bases, with 12 bases left in between. DNA of the CDR3: TGTGCCAGCAGTTACGAGTTGACAGGAAACACTGAAGCTTTCTTT. This encodes CASSYELTGNTEAFF.

The chain uses TRBV28 and TRBJ2-7; 7 bases match TRBD1. The V gene's germline CDR1 is MDHEN and CDR2 SYDVKM. The CDR3 has 13 amino acids. Trimming took 6 bases from V and 5 from J; bases not matched to a gene: 7. The CDR3 region has the DNA TGTGCCAGCAGCCTCGACAGGGCCGACGAGCAGTACTTC. It codes for CASSLDRADEQYF.

This chain joins TRBV4-1 and TRBJ2-2; no firm D call. V lost 2 bases to trimming and J lost 4 bases, with 5 bases between them. In germline, CDR1 is MGHRA, CDR2 YSYEKL. This CDR3 has 13 amino acids. The CDR3 coding sequence is TGCGCCAGCAGCCAAATAAGCACCGGGGAGCTGTTTTTT. The encoded protein is CASSQISTGELFF.

This clonotype has only a few counts. V gene TRBV6-5 combines with J gene TRBJ2-7, with TRBD1 matching 10 bases. V was clipped by 5 bases and J by 3 bases; unmatched bases: 10. This CDR3 contains 16 residues. CDR1 and CDR2 (germline): MNHEY, SVGAGI. The CDR3 sequence: CASSPLQDRGLYEQYF. CDR3 nucleotides: TGTGCCAGCAGTCCCCTCCAAGACAGGGGGCTCTACGAGCAGTACTTC.

This clonotype turned up a few times. This chain uses TRBV4-1 with TRBJ2-3; no clear D gene. The CDR3 runs 15 residues. Trimming cost V 0 bases and J 8 bases, with 15 bases left between them. CDR1 MGHRA and CDR2 YSYEKL come from the germline V gene. For the CDR3, the DNA is TGCGCCAGCAGCCAAGACCTCACCCCAGGTGGTACGCAGTATTTT. It is translated as CASSQDLTPGGTQYF.

This clonotype was observed a single time. The chain uses TRBV6-6 and TRBJ1-1, with D unclear. CDR1 MNHNY and CDR2 SVGAGI come from the germline V gene (reference sequence). This CDR3 has 11 amino acids. The V end was cut by 7 bases, the J end by 7 bases, with 10 bases between. The CDR3 protein is CASNTPSEAFF. Here the CDR3 DNA reads TGTGCCAGCAATACCCCAAGTGAAGCTTTCTTT.

This clonotype showed up just a few times. The chain's CDR3 is CSAGPGQNNQPQHF. CDR3 nucleotides: TGCAGTGCTGGACCGGGACAGAACAATCAGCCCCAGCATTTT. This rearrangement joins TRBV20-1 to TRBJ1-5; 7 bases map to TRBD1. This CDR3 contains 14 residues. Trimming removed 5 bases from V and 3 bases from J; junction bases left unmatched: 7. Germline CDR1 reads DFQATT; CDR2 reads SNEGSKA (reference sequence).

In this sample, this clonotype turned up many times. This chain joins TRBV7-9 and TRBJ2-7, with no clear D. The ends were cut back, 5 bases at V and 0 bases at J, with 14 bases in the middle. In germline, CDR1 is SEHNR, CDR2 FQNEAQ (reference sequence). This CDR3 region has 15 residues. The DNA for the CDR3 is TGTGCCAGCAGCCCGCGTGGCTCGAGCTCCTACGAGCAGTACTTC. It codes for CASSPRGSSSYEQYF.